This T cell receptor beta chain came from a study of T cells in Graves' hyperthyroidism and ophthalmopathy. TCR beta CDR3 sequences were amplified from RNA transcripts. The HTBI set primed first-round TCR CDR3 RT-PCR. One entry per CDR3 protein, called by TCRdb with MiXCR from the multiplex PCR reads. This sample yields a few hundred thousand distinct CDR3 sequences, of which 20% to 25% are seen a single time; less than 65% belongs to the top ten. An absence of ophthalmopathy progression within 18 months meant stable Graves' hyperthyroidism. Newly diagnosed hyperthyroidism patients aged 18 to 65 years had disease lasting under 2 months. Diagnoses were made from clinical symptoms, serum measures (thyroxine and TRAb), thyroid ultrasound and orbital computed tomography. This clonotype appeared a few times. What it binds is not known. Notes on the study in general: The model identified upcoming ophthalmopathy a median around 7.1 months ahead of onset.

The receptor was derived from a woman aged 50 to 60 with Graves' hyperthyroidism. The sequencing input was blood.

For the CDR3, the DNA is TGTGCCAGCAGTACCCGGGATCAAGGGGTCGAGCAGTACTTC. Its protein product is CASSTRDQGVEQYF. The chain carries TRBV28 and TRBJ2-7; D tentatively reads TRBD1 or TRBD2 (5 bases each). Germline lookup yields CDR1 MDHEN and CDR2 SYDVKM. The CDR3 length is 14 residues. The germline V and J ends were trimmed by 5 bases and 6 bases, with 17 bases remaining between them.